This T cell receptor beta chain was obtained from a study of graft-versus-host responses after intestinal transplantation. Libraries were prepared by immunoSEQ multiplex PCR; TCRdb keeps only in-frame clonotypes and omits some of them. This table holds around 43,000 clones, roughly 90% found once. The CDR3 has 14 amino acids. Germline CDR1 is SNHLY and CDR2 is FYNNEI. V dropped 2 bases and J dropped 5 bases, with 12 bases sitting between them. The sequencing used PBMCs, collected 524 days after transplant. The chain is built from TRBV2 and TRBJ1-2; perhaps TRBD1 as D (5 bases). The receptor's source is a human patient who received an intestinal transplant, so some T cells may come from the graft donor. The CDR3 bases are TGTGCCAGCAGTGAACTCGAAGGGGCTTATGGCTACACCTTC. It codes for CASSELEGAYGYTF.